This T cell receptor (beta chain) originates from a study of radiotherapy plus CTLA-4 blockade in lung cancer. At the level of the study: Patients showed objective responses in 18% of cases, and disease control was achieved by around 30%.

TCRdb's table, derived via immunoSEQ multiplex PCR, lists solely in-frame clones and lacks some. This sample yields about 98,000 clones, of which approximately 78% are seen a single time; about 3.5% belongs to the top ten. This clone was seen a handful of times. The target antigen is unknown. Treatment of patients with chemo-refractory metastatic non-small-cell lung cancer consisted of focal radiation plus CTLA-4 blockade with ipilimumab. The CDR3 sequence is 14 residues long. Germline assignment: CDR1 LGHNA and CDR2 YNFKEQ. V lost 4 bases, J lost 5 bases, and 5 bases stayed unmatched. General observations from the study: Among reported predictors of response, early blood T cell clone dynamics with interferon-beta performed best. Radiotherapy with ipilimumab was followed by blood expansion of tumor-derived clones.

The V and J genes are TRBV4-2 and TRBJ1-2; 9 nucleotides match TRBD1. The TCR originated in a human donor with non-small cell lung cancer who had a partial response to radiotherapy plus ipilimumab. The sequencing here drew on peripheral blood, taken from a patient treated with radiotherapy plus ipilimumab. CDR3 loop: CASSPGTGTYGYTF. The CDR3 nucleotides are TGTGCCAGCAGCCCCGGGACAGGGACGTATGGCTACACCTTC.